These 23 T cell receptor beta chains came from one sample sequenced in a study of OX40 agonist ivuxolimab in advanced cancers. Here immunoSEQ multiplex PCR was the method, and the copy in TCRdb shows in-frame clones only, minus some. The table includes over 75,000 clones, roughly 87% detected once. The sequenced sample was CD4+ or CD8+ T cells sorted from blood, obtained in a trial of the OX40 agonist ivuxolimab. Source of these receptors: an adult with an advanced solid tumor such as melanoma, head and neck, liver or kidney cancer.

As regards this clone: One end of the junction is discordant with germline, which a read error may explain. CDR3 loop: CASSLRPGRGYEQCF. CDR3 nucleotides: TGTGCCAGCAGCTTACGACCCGGTCGCGGCTACGAGCAGTGCTTC. The chain is built from TRBV7-6 and TRBJ2-7; no clear D. Germline CDR1 SGHVS, CDR2 FNYEAQ. The CDR3 sequence is 15 residues long.

This rearrangement joins TRBV7-9 to TRBJ1-1; 8 bases agree with TRBD1. The germline V gene encodes CDR1 SEHNR and CDR2 FQNEAQ (reference sequence). V lost 5 bases to trimming and J lost 8 bases; unmatched junction nucleotides: 7. The CDR3 consists of 13 residues. The CDR3 DNA follows: TGTGCCAGCAGCCGGACAGGGCAAGGGGAAGCTTTCTTT. It is translated as CASSRTGQGEAFF.

V is TRBV18 and J is TRBJ1-5, with D uncertain. This CDR3 region has 16 residues. V was shortened by 2 bases and J by 0 bases, with 11 bases between the two germline ends. Germline assignment: CDR1 KGHSH and CDR2 LQKENI. CDR3 DNA sequence: TGTGCCAGCTCACCAACCCTCACAACTAGCAATCAGCCCCAGCATTTT. Translated, it gives CASSPTLTTSNQPQHF.

The chain couples TRBV25-1 to TRBJ1-4; D might be TRBD1 (6 bases). Per germline, CDR1 MGHDK and CDR2 SYGVNS. The CDR3 has 15 amino acids. V lost 5 bases and J lost 5, with 15 bases in between. CDR3 amino acids: CASSLGGRGNEKLFF. Written as DNA, the CDR3 is TGTGCCAGCAGTCTGGGGGGGAGGGGGAATGAAAAACTGTTTTTT. Looking up the rest from reference TRBV25-1 and TRBJ1-4 gives the full variable domain: EADIYQTPRYLVIGTGKKITLECSQTMGHDKMYWYQQDPGMELHLIHYSYGVNSTEKGDLSSESTVSRIRTEHFPLTLESARPSHTSQYLCASSLGGRGNEKLFFGSGTQLSVL.

The chain carries TRBV6-6 and TRBJ1-1, with TRBD1 matching over 9 bases. V lost 2 bases and J lost 6; bases outside the gene matches: 4. The CDR3 is 14 residues long. Germline CDR1 reads MNHNY; CDR2 reads SVGAGI (reference sequence). The CDR3 loop is CASSYRTGAPEAFF. The CDR3 region has the DNA TGTGCCAGCAGTTACAGGACAGGGGCACCTGAAGCTTTCTTT.

In this sample, this clone turned up once. The chain links TRBV29-1 to TRBJ2-3; D possibly uses TRBD1 or TRBD2 (5 bases each). The CDR3 covers 14 residues. Trimming removed 1 base at V and 5 bases at J, with 13 bases between. Germline lookup yields CDR1 SQVTM and CDR2 ANQGSEA. The chain's CDR3 is CSVEGSVRGDTQYF. The CDR3 nucleotides read TGCAGCGTTGAAGGTAGCGTAAGGGGAGATACGCAGTATTTT.

The chain carries TRBV28 and TRBJ1-5, with 9 positions matching TRBD1. The V segment lost 6 bases and the J segment 6 bases; nucleotides outside the gene matches: 6. This CDR3 has 14 amino acids. The germline V gene has CDR1 MDHEN and CDR2 SYDVKM. The CDR3 region is CASRLQGAIQPQHF. Here the CDR3 DNA reads TGTGCCAGCAGGCTACAGGGGGCAATTCAGCCCCAGCATTTT.

This clone was picked up a small number of times. J is TRBJ1-3 and V is TRBV19, with D uncertain. V lost 3 bases and J 4 bases, leaving 13 bases between the germline ends. The CDR3 has 15 residues. Germline CDR1 LNHDA, CDR2 SQIVND (reference sequence). As DNA, the CDR3 is TGTGCCAGTAGTATGGAGGGTCCCAACGGAAACACCATATATTTT. Amino acid sequence: CASSMEGPNGNTIYF.

The V and J genes are TRBV30 and TRBJ1-3; perhaps TRBD1 as D (5 bases). Trimming removed 1 base at V and 7 bases at J, with 14 bases between. The CDR3 sequence is 14 residues long. Germline V lookup: CDR1 GTSNPN, CDR2 SVGIG (reference sequence). CDR3 region: CAWSAGDFRNTIYF. In nucleotides, the CDR3 is TGTGCCTGGAGTGCGGGGGATTTTAGGAACACCATATATTTT.

V is TRBV7-3 and J is TRBJ2-3, with 9 bases fitting TRBD2. This CDR3 is 15 amino acids long. After removal of 5 bases from V and 5 bases from J, the junction contained 8 bases not matched to a gene. Per the germline V gene, CDR1 is SGHTA and CDR2 is FQGTGA. The CDR3 sequence is CASSPTAGGVDTQYF. DNA for the CDR3: TGTGCCAGCAGCCCAACGGCGGGAGGGGTAGATACGCAGTATTTT.

The chain has TRBV7-3 and TRBJ1-1, with D perhaps matching TRBD1 (5 bases). CDR1 and CDR2 (germline): SGHTA, FQGTGA. The CDR3 is made up of 15 amino acids. Trimming left V 1 base short and J 5 bases short, with 14 bases between. The chain's CDR3 is CASSLRDRGMTEAFF. Here the CDR3 DNA reads TGTGCCAGCAGCTTAAGGGACCGAGGGATGACTGAAGCTTTCTTT.

The chain employs TRBV5-1 and TRBJ2-1; D might be TRBD1 (5 bases). The length of the CDR3 is 16 residues. V was pared by 2 bases and J by 7 bases, with 19 bases between. Looked up from germline, CDR1 is SGHRS and CDR2 is YFSETQ. CDR3 coding DNA: TGCGCCAGCAGCTTATATGGGGTAGGGGCCACGAATGAGCAGTTCTTC. Protein sequence: CASSLYGVGATNEQFF.

Remarks on this clone: Germline and junction disagree at one end, which may indicate a read error. This sequence joins TRBV7-7 and TRBJ1-4, with TRBD1 as a possible D gene (5 bases). Germline V gene data show CDR1 as SSHAT and CDR2 as FNYEAQ (reference sequence). The CDR3 covers 14 residues. CDR3: CASSPGGIGEKLFF. The CDR3 nucleotides read TGTGCTAGCAGCCCGGGGGGGATAGGAGAAAAACTGTTTTTT. Using reference TRBV7-7 and TRBJ1-4 for the parts outside the CDR3, the full variable domain is GAGVSQSPRYKVTKRGQDVTLRCDPISSHATLYWYQQALGQGPEFLTYFNYEAQPDKSGLPSDRFSAERPEGSISTLTIQRTEQRDSAMYRCASSPGGIGEKLFFGSGTQLSVL.

The rearrangement uses TRBV6-1 and TRBJ2-3, with a tentative D call TRBD2 (6 bases). The V gene lost 3 bases and the J gene lost 0 bases, with 10 bases spanning the gap. This CDR3 region has 15 residues. Germline assignment: CDR1 MNHNS and CDR2 SASEGT. The CDR3 DNA is TGTGCCAGCAGTGACCTAGCGCGTAGCACAGATACGCAGTATTTT. Translating it yields CASSDLARSTDTQYF.

V gene TRBV28 combines with J gene TRBJ1-5; D not certain. Germline-derived CDR1 and CDR2 are MDHEN and SYDVKM. V was shortened by 3 bases and J by 1 base, with 13 bases between the two germline ends. This CDR3 is built from 16 residues. The CDR3 DNA reads TGTGCCAGCAGTTTCTTGGCGCGAGGGAGCAATCAGCCCCAGCATTTT. Translated: CASSFLARGSNQPQHF.

The chain couples TRBV10-3 to TRBJ2-7; D ambiguous. Trimming shortened V by 10 bases and J by 8 bases, and 15 bases separated the two germline ends. The V gene's germline CDR1 is ENHRY and CDR2 SYGVKD. The CDR3 length is 11 residues. The CDR3 nucleotides read TGTGCCACCAGACTCACAGACCAGCAGTACTTC. Translation gives CATRLTDQQYF.

Regarding this clone: The same CDR3 is also encoded by other DNA sequences in this sample. The chain links TRBV30 to TRBJ2-7, with a possible D match to TRBD2 (5 bases). The length of the CDR3 is 12 residues. The V end was cut by 3 bases, the J end by 0 bases, with 6 bases between. The germline gives CDR1 GTSNPN, CDR2 SVGIG (reference sequence). The CDR3 nucleotides are TGTGCCTGGAGCCGGGACTCCTACGAGCAGTACTTC. Translation: CAWSRDSYEQYF.

This chain joins TRBV4-2 and TRBJ2-3, with 10 bases fitting TRBD2. CDR3 length: 17 amino acids. In germline, CDR1 is LGHNA, CDR2 YNFKEQ. J was trimmed by 3 bases and V by 1 base; bases with no gene match: 7. CDR3 loop: CASSQGASGSSTDTQYF. CDR3 nucleotides: TGTGCCAGCAGCCAAGGGGCTAGCGGGAGTTCTACAGATACGCAGTATTTT.

V is TRBV6-5 and J is TRBJ2-3; D possibly corresponds to TRBD2 (6 bases). This CDR3 is 15 amino acids long. Germline assignment: CDR1 MNHEY and CDR2 SVGAGI. V was pared by 5 bases and J by 2 bases, with 14 bases between. CDR3: CASSLSGLYTDTQYF. DNA for the CDR3: TGTGCCAGCAGTCTATCGGGACTGTACACAGATACGCAGTATTTT.

V gene TRBV4-2 combines with J gene TRBJ2-6; D tentatively fits TRBD1 or TRBD2 (5 bases each). This CDR3 has 15 residues. V was cut by 3 bases and J by 2 bases, with 8 bases left in between. Germline CDR1 reads LGHNA; CDR2 reads YNFKEQ. In nucleotides, the CDR3 is TGTGCCAGCAGCCATCGGGACGCTGGGGCCAACGTCCTGACTTTC. This sequence encodes CASSHRDAGANVLTF.

The rearrangement joins TRBV7-9 to TRBJ2-1; TRBD1 agrees at 7 bases. The CDR3 loop spans 12 amino acids. Germline loops: CDR1 SEHNR, CDR2 FQNEAQ (reference sequence). The V segment lost 4 bases and the J segment 15 bases; nucleotides outside the gene matches: 9. The CDR3 sequence: CASSSRTGQWFF. The CDR3 DNA follows: TGTGCCAGCAGCTCCCGGACAGGTCAGTGGTTCTTC. Filled out from reference TRBV7-9 and TRBJ2-1, the complete variable domain reads DTGVSQNPRHKITKRGQNVTFRCDPISEHNRLYWYRQTLGQGPEFLTYFQNEAQLEKSRLLSDRFSAERPKGSFSTLEIQRTEQGDSAMYLCASSSRTGQWFFGPGTRLTVL.

This sequence joins TRBV28 and TRBJ2-2; TRBD2 matches at 9 bases. Germline loops: CDR1 MDHEN, CDR2 SYDVKM. J gave up 0 bases and V 5 bases, and 7 bases lay outside the gene matches. There are 17 residues in the CDR3. The CDR3 nucleotides read TGTGCCAGCAGTCAGGGGACTAGCCTATCGAACACCGGGGAGCTGTTTTTT. It is translated as CASSQGTSLSNTGELFF.

The chain recombines TRBV6-6 with TRBJ2-4, with D unresolved. The CDR3 runs to 15 residues. The V gene's germline CDR1 is MNHNY and CDR2 SVGAGI (reference sequence). Trimming removed 2 bases at V and 0 bases at J, with 8 bases between. CDR3 sequence reads: CASSYGPVAKNIQYF. The CDR3 coding sequence is TGTGCCAGCAGTTACGGACCGGTAGCCAAAAACATTCAGTACTTC.